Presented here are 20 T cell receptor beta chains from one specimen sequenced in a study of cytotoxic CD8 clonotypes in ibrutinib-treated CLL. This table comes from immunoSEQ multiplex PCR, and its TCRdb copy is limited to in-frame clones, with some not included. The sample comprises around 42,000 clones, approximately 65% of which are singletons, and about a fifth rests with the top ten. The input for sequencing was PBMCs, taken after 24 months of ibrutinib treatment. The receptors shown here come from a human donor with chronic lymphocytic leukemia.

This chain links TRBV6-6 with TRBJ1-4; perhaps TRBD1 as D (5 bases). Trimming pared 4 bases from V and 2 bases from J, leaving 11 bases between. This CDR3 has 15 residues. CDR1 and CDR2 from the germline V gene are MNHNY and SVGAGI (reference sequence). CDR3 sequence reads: CASSSRGITNEKLFF. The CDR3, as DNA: TGTGCCAGCAGTTCGCGGGGGATCACTAATGAAAAACTGTTTTTT.

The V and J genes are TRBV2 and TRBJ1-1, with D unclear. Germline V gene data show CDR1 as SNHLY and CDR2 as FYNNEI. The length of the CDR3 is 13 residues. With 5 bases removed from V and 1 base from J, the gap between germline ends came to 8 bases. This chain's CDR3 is CASSLEGNTEAFF. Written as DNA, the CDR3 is TGTGCCAGCAGTCTTGAGGGGAACACTGAAGCTTTCTTT.

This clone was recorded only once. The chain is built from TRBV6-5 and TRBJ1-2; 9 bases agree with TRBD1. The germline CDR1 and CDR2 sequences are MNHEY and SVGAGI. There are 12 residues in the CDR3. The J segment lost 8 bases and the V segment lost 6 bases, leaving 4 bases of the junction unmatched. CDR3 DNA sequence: TGTGCCAGCAGCCGGACAGGGGTCGGCTACACCTTC. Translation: CASSRTGVGYTF.

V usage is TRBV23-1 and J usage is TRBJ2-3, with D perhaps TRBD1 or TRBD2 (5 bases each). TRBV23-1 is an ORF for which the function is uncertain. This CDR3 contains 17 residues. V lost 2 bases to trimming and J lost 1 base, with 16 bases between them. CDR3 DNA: TGCGCCAGCAGTCAACCCAGGGACGTTAACTGCACAGATACGCAGTATTTT. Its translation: CASSQPRDVNCTDTQYF.

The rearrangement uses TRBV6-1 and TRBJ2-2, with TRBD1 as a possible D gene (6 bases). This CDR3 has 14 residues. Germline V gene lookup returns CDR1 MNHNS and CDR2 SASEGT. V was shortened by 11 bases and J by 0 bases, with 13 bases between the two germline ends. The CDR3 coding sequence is TGTGCCGCCCGGACAGAAACGAACACCGGGGAGCTGTTTTTT. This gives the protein CAARTETNTGELFF.

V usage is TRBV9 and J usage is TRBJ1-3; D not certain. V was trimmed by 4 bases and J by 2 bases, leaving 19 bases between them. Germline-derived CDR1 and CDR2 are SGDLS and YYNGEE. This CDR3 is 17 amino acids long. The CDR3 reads CASSPRMDSSTGNTIYF. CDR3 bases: TGTGCCAGCAGCCCCCGTATGGACTCTTCAACTGGAAACACCATATATTTT.

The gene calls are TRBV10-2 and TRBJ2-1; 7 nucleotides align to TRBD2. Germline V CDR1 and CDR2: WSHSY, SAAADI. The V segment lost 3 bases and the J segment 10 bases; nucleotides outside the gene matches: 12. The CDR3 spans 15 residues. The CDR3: CASSEGGGGIVEQFF. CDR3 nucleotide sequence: TGCGCCAGCAGTGAAGGTGGGGGGGGAATCGTCGAGCAGTTCTTC.

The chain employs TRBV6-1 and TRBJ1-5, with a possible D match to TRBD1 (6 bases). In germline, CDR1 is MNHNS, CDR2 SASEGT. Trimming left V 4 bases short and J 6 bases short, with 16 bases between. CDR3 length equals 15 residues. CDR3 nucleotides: TGTGCCAGCAGTGTAGGGACACTGAGTAGTCAGCCCCAGCATTTT. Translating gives CASSVGTLSSQPQHF.

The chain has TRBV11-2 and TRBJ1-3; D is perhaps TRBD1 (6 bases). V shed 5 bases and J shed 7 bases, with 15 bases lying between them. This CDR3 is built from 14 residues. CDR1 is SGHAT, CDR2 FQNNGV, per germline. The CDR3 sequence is CASSPSTGINTIYF. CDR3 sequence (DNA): TGTGCCAGCAGCCCATCCACAGGGATTAACACCATATATTTT.

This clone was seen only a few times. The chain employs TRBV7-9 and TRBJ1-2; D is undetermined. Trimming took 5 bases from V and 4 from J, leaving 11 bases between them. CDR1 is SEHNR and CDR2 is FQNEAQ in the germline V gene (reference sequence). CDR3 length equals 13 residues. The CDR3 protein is CASSEQTRYGYTF. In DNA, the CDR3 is TGTGCCAGCAGCGAACAGACTCGCTATGGCTACACCTTC. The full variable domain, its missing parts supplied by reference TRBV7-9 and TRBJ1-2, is DTGVSQNPRHKITKRGQNVTFRCDPISEHNRLYWYRQTLGQGPEFLTYFQNEAQLEKSRLLSDRFSAERPKGSFSTLEIQRTEQGDSAMYLCASSEQTRYGYTFGSGTRLTVV.

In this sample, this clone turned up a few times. This CDR3 reads CASRQSNAGELFF. The CDR3 nucleotides read TGTGCCAGCCGGCAGTCAAACGCCGGGGAGCTGTTTTTT. V is TRBV2 and J is TRBJ2-2; no firm D call. Per the germline V gene, CDR1 is SNHLY and CDR2 is FYNNEI. This CDR3 spans 13 amino acids. Deletions cut 8 bases from V and 6 bases from J, with 13 bases between.

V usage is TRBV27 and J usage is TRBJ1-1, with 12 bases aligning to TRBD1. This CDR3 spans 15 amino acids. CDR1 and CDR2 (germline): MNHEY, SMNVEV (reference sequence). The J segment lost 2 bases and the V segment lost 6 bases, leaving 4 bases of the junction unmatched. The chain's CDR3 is CASRPGTGGNTEAFF. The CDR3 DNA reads TGTGCCAGCAGGCCGGGGACAGGGGGCAACACTGAAGCTTTCTTT.

Here the CDR3 DNA reads TGTGCCAGCAGCTTAGCGGACAGAGTAGTGGCCAACGTCCTGACTTTC. Its translation: CASSLADRVVANVLTF. The V and J genes are TRBV7-2 and TRBJ2-6, with D possibly matching TRBD1 (6 bases). Germline V gene sequence: CDR1 SGHTA, CDR2 FQGNSA. There are 16 residues in the CDR3. Trimming took off 0 bases at V and 6 bases at J, with 12 bases between the two ends.

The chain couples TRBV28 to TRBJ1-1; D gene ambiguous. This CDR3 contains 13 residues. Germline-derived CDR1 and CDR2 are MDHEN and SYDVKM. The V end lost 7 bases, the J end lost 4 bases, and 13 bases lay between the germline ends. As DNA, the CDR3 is TGTGCCAGCAAGGCAGGTCTCTTCACTGAAGCTTTCTTT. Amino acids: CASKAGLFTEAFF.

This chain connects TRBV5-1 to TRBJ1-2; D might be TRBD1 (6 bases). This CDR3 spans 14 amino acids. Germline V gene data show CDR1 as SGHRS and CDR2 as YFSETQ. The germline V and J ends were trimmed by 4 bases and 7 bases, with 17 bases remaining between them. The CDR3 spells CASSPGGTTSGYTF. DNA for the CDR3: TGCGCCAGCAGCCCCGGAGGGACAACGTCTGGCTACACCTTC. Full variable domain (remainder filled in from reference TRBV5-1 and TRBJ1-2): KAGVTQTPRYLIKTRGQQVTLSCSPISGHRSVSWYQQTPGQGLQFLFEYFSETQRNKGNFPGRFSGRQFSNSRSEMNVSTLELGDSALYLCASSPGGTTSGYTFGSGTRLTVV.

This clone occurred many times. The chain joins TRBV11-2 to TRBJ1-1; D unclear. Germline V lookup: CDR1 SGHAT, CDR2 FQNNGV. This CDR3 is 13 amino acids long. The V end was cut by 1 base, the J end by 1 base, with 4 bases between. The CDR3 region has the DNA TGTGCCAGCAGCTTAGGACAGAACACTGAAGCTTTCTTT. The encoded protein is CASSLGQNTEAFF.

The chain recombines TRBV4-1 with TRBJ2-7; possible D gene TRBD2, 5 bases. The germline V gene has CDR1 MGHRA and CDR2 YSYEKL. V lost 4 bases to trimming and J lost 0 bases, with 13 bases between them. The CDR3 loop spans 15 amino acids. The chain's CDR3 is CASSLILGSSYEQYF. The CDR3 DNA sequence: TGCGCCAGCAGCCTCATTCTTGGGAGCTCCTACGAGCAGTACTTC.

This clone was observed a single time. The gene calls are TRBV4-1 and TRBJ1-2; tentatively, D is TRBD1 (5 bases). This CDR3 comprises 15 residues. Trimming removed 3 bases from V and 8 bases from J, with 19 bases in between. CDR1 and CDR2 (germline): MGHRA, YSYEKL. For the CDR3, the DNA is TGCGCCAGCAGCCAGAGAGCACAGGCATGGGACGGCTACACCTTC. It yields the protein CASSQRAQAWDGYTF.

CDR3 in DNA: TGTGCCAGCAGCCCCCGGGGGGCTGGAAACACCATATATTTT. Its translation is CASSPRGAGNTIYF. The V gene is TRBV6-5, the J gene TRBJ1-3; TRBD1 is a possible D gene (5 bases). This CDR3 contains 14 residues. Trimming cost V 6 bases and J 2 bases, with 11 bases left between them. Germline CDR1 MNHEY, CDR2 SVGAGI.

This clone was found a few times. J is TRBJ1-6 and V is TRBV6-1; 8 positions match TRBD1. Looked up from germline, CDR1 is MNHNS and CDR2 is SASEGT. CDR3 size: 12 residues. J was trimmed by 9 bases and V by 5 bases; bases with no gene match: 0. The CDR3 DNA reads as TGTGCCAGCAGTACAGGGGGTTCACCCCTCCACTTT. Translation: CASSTGGSPLHF.